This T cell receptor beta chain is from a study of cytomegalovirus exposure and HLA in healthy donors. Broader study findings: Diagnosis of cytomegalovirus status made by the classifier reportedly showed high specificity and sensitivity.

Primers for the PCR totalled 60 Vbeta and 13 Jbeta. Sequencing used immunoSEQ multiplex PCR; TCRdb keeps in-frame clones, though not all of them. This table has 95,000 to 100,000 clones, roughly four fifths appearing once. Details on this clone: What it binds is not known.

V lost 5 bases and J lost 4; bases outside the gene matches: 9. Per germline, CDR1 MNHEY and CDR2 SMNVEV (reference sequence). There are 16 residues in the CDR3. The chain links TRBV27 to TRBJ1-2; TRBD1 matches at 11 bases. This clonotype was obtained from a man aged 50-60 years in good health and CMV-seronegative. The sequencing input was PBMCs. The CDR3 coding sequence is TGTGCCAGCAGTGGCGTGATCGGACAGGGGGCCTATGGCTACACCTTC. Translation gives CASSGVIGQGAYGYTF.